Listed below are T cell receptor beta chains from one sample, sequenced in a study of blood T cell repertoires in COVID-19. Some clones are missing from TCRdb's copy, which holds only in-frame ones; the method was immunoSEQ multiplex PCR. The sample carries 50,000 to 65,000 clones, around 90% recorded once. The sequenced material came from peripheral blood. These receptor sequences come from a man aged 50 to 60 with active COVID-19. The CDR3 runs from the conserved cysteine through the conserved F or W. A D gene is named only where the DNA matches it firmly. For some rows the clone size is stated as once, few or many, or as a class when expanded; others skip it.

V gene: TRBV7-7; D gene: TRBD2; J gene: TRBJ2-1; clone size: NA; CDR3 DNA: TGTGCTAGCAGCTTAACCCGGACTAGCATCTACAATGAGCAGTTCTTC; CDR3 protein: CASSLTRTSIYNEQFF
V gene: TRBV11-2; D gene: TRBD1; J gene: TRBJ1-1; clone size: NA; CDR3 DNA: TGTGCCAGCAGCCCCTGGACAGGGTTGGGCACTGAAGCTTTCTTT; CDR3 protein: CASSPWTGLGTEAFF
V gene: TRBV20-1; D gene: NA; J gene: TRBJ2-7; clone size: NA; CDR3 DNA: TGCAGTGCTAGTGGCACCGGCTACGAGCAGTACTTC; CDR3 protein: CSASGTGYEQYF
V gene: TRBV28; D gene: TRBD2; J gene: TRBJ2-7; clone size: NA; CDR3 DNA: TGTGCCAGCAGAGGCACTAGCGGGGTATACTTC; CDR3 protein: CASRGTSGVYF
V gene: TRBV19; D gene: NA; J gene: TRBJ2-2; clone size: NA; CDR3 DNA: TGTGCCAGTAGTATTCGAGGGAGTAGGACCGGGGAGCTGTTTTTT; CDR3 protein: CASSIRGSRTGELFF
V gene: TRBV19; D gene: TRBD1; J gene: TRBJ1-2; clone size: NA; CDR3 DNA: TGTGCCAGTAGTCCTCAGACAGGGGTCCCCTATGGCTACACCTTC; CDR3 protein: CASSPQTGVPYGYTF
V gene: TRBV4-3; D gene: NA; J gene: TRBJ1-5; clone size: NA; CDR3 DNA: TGCGCCAGCAGCCAAGATGTCCGGGCCGGAGGTCAGCCCCAGCATTTT; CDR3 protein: CASSQDVRAGGQPQHF
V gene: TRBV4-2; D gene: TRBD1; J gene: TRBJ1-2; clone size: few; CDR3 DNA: TGTGCCAGCAGCCGAGGGGGCGACTATGGCTACACCTTC; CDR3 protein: CASSRGGDYGYTF
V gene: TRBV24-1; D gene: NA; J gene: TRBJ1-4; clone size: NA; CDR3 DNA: TGTGCCACCAGTCCTTATTACGACAGTACTAATGAAAAACTGTTTTTT; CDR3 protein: CATSPYYDSTNEKLFF
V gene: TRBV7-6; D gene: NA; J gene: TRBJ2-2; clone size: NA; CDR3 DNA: TGTGCCAGCAGCCGACAAAGCGGCAACACCGGGGAGCTGTTTTTT; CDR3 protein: CASSRQSGNTGELFF
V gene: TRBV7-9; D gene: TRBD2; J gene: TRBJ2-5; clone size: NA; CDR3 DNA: TGTGCCAGCAGCCGAATGACTAGCGTCCGTGGAGAGACCCAGTACTTC; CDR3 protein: CASSRMTSVRGETQYF
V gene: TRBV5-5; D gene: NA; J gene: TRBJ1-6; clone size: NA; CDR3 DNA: TGTGCCAGCAGCTTGGAGGGGGTCTCTAATTCACCCCTCCACTTT; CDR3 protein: CASSLEGVSNSPLHF
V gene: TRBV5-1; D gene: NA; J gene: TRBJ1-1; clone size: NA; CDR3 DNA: TGCGCCAGCAGCTTGGCGGGATTGGGGGGAGGGAACACTGAAGCTTTCTTT; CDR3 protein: CASSLAGLGGGNTEAFF
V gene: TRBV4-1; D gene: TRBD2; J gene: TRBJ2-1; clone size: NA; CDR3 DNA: TGCGCCAGCAGCCAAGTCCTACTAGCGGGGCCGAAAGGAGGCTACAATGAGCAGTTCTTC; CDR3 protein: CASSQVLLAGPKGGYNEQFF
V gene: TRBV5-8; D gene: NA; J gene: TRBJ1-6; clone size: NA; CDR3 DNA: TGTGCCAGCAGCTTGCTGAGCTCCTATAATTCACCCCTCCACTTT; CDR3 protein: CASSLLSSYNSPLHF
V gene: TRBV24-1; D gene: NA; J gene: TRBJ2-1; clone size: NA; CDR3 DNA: TGTGCCACCAGTAAGGGGTCCAGCTCCTACAATGAGCAGTTCTTC; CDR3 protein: CATSKGSSSYNEQFF
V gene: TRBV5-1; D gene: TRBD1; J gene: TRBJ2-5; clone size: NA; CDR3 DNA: TGCGCCAGCAGCCAGGACAGGGCAGAAGAGACCCAGTACTTC; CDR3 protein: CASSQDRAEETQYF
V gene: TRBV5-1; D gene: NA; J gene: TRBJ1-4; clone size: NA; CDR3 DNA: TGCGCCAGCAGCTTGGGCCGGGGGGGAGGTGAAAAACTGTTTTTT; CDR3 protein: CASSLGRGGGEKLFF
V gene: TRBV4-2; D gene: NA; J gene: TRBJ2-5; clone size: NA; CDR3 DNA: TGTGCCAGCAGCCAAGGGGGAGAGCGGGAGACCCAGTACTTC; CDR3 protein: CASSQGGERETQYF
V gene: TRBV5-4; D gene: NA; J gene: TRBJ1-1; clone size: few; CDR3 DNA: TGTGCCAGCAGCGGCCAGGTGAACACTGAAGCTTTCTTT; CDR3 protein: CASSGQVNTEAFF
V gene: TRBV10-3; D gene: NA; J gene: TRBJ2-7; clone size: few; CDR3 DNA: TGTGCCATCAGTGTAGCGACAGGTAGAGTTCAGAAGCAGTACTTC; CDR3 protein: CAISVATGRVQKQYF
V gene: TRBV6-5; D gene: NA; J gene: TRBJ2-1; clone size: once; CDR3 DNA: TGTGCCAGCAGACGCCCGGGAGTGAACAATGAGCAGTTCTTC; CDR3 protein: CASRRPGVNNEQFF
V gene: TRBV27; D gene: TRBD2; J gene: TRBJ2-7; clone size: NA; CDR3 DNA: TGTGCCAGCAGTTGGGGTAGCGGGGGGGGCTACGAGCAGTACTTC; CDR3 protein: CASSWGSGGGYEQYF